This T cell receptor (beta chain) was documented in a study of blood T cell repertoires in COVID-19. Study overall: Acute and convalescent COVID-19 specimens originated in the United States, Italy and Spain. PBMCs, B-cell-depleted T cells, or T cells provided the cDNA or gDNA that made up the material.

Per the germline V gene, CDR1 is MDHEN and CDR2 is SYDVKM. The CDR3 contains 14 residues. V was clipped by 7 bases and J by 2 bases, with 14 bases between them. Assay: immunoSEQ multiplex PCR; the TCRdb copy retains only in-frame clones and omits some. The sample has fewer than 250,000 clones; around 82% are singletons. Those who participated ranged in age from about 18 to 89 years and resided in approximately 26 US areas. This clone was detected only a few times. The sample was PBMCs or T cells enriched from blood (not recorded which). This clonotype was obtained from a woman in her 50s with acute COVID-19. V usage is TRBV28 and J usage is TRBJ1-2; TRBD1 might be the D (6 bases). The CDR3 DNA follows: TGTGCCAGCACCGTTCCGGGACACAACTATGGCTACACCTTC. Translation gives CASTVPGHNYGYTF.